The TCR beta chain described here comes from a study of OX40 agonist ivuxolimab in advanced cancers. Study-level information: All patients had ivuxolimab intravenously every 2 weeks at 0.01 to 10 mg/kg. Participants could have had prior anti-PD-1, anti-PD-L1 or anti-CTLA-4 therapy, and roughly 39% had some. Three individuals attained partial responses, comprising one hepatocellular carcinoma case and two cutaneous melanoma cases.

This CDR3 is built from 13 residues. Germline V gene data show CDR1 as ENHRY and CDR2 as SYGVKD. Germline trimming cut 10 bases from V and 3 bases from J; bases unmatched to any gene: 9. This table comes from immunoSEQ multiplex PCR, and its TCRdb copy is limited to in-frame clones, with some not included. The sample shows roughly 26,000 clones, 60% to 80% of them seen only once. Blood sampling took place at baseline, cycle 4 day 1, and cycle 7 day 1. The TCR was taken from an adult with an advanced solid tumor such as melanoma, head and neck, liver or kidney cancer. The V gene is TRBV10-3, the J gene TRBJ2-7; 7 nucleotides align to TRBD2. The specimen was CD4+ or CD8+ T cells sorted from blood, collected in a trial of the OX40 agonist ivuxolimab. Here the CDR3 reads CASESGESYEQYF. In nucleotides, the CDR3 is TGTGCCAGCGAAAGCGGGGAAAGCTACGAGCAGTACTTC.